The table lists the clone carrying this T cell receptor (beta chain) with a few counts. Its antigen remains unidentified. Sequencing targeted expressed TCRB transcripts, as all isolated RNA had been reverse transcribed. Clones were read by immunoSEQ multiplex PCR, and TCRdb kept only the in-frame ones, dropping some. The sample records under 800,000 clones, about 14% being singletons. This specimen comes from a study of beta chain features in type 1 diabetes. CDR3 length: 14 residues. Germline loops: CDR1 SGHNT, CDR2 YYREEE (reference sequence). Trimming took off 3 bases at V and 4 bases at J, with 13 bases between the two ends. Study outcomes and limitations: In every one of the four CD4+ subsets, TCRB CDR3s were moderately but significantly shorter in Type 1 diabetes patients. For TCRB rearrangement, an influence of HLA type remained unresolved here.

Material: naive CD4+ T cells from blood. V gene TRBV5-4 combines with J gene TRBJ1-1, with D perhaps matching TRBD1 (5 bases). This receptor was obtained from a man in his late teens or twenties in good health. The CDR3 DNA follows: TGTGCCAGCAGCTCCTCCGGGGGGGTCACTGAAGCTTTCTTT. Its protein product is CASSSSGGVTEAFF.